This TCR beta chain was profiled in a study of response to subunit inactivated influenza vaccine. Broader study findings: Authors suggested that a seasonal influenza vaccination recruits few new T cells each time.

This clonotype has more than one count but fewer than ten. The target antigen is unknown. The CDR3 has 15 amino acids. Germline trimming cut 3 bases from V and 1 base from J; bases unmatched to any gene: 4. TCRdb reprocessed the RT-PCR reads with MiXCR, giving one entry per CDR3 protein. Of about 190,000 distinct CDR3 sequences in the sample, approximately 15% were seen once. This sample comprised CD8+ T cells sorted from PBMCs, obtained around 5 days after vaccination. V and J are TRBV12-3 or TRBV12-4 and TRBJ2-3, with 7 bases lining up with TRBD2. This receptor was obtained from a man between 45 and 60 years old who received an inactivated influenza vaccine. In DNA, the CDR3 is TGTGCCAGCAGTTTTTTTCGGGGGGGCACAGATACGCAGTATTTT. Its protein product is CASSFFRGGTDTQYF.